This T cell receptor (beta chain) derives from a study of tumor-infiltrating lymphocytes in localized non-small cell lung cancer. Overall study: Patients included smokers and never-smokers with various histologies, some sampled after neoadjuvant chemotherapy.

Repertoires were generated with immunoSEQ multiplex PCR, while TCRdb's copy carries only in-frame clones and drops some. This sample carries several thousand clones, roughly 70% of them seen once, and the ten largest clones take under 15%. Notes on the study in general: Recurrence-free survival showed no association with tumor T-cell fraction. Technical variation could not be separated from intratumor heterogeneity here. T-cell fraction did not differ between immunotypes IM1 and IM2.

On this clone: Its target is unknown.

This CDR3 comprises 13 residues. Trimming took off 7 bases at V and 7 bases at J, with 20 bases between the two ends. Germline loops: CDR1 SQVTM, CDR2 ANQGSEA. This TCR came from a human donor with non-small cell lung cancer. The sequenced sample was lung tumor tissue. The chain couples TRBV29-1 to TRBJ2-7, with D maybe TRBD1 (6 bases). CDR3 nucleotides: TGCAGCGCGGGCGGGCAGGGGCGGTGGGAGCAGTACTTC. This sequence encodes CSAGGQGRWEQYF.